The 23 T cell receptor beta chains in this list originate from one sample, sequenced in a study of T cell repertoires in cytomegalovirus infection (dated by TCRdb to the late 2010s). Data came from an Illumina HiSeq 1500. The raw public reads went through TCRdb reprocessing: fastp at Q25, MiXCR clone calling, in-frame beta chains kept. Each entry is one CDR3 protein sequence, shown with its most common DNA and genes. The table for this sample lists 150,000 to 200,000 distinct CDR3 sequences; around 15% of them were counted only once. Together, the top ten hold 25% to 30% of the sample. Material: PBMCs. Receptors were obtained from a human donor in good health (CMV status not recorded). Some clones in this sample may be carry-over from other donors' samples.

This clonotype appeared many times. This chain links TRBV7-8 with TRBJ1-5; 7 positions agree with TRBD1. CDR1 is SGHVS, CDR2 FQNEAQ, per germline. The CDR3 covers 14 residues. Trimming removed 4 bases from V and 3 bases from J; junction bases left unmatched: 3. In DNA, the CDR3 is TGTGCCAGCAGCTCCACAGGGGTCAATCAGCCCCAGCATTTT. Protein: CASSSTGVNQPQHF.

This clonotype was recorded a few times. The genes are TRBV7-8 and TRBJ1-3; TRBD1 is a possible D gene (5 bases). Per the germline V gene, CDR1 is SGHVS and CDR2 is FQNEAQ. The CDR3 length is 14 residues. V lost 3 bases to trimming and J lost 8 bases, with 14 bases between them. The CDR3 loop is CASSFLGLGDTIYF. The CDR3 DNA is TGTGCCAGCAGCTTCCTGGGACTCGGAGACACCATATATTTT.

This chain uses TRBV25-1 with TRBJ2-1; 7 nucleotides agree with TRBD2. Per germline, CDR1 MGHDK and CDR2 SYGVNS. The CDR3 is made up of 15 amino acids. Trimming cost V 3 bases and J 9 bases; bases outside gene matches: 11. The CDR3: CASSEPGTRGGEQFF. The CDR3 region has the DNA TGTGCCAGCAGTGAGCCCGGGACCCGCGGGGGTGAGCAGTTCTTC.

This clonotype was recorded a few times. The CDR3 protein is CASRRQGRDYGYTF. The CDR3 DNA sequence: TGTGCCAGCAGGCGACAGGGGAGGGACTATGGCTACACCTTC. The chain combines TRBV25-1 with TRBJ1-2, with 8 bases identical to TRBD1. The CDR3 length is 14 residues. Germline loops: CDR1 MGHDK, CDR2 SYGVNS. V gave up 6 bases and J gave up 3 bases; unmatched junction bases: 6.

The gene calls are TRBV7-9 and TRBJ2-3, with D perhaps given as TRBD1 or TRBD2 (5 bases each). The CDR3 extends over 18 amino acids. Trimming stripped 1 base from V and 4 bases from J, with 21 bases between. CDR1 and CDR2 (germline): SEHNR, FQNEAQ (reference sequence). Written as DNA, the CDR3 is TGTGCCAGCAGCTTAGGAGCCGCCGGTGGGGGTCCGGCAGATACGCAGTATTTT. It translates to CASSLGAAGGGPADTQYF.

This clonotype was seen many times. For the CDR3, the DNA is TGTGCCAGTAGTCCCTTGATCAGGGTCAATGAGCAGTTCTTC. Its translation: CASSPLIRVNEQFF. The genes are TRBV19 and TRBJ2-1; D possibly corresponds to TRBD1 (5 bases). In germline, CDR1 is LNHDA, CDR2 SQIVND (reference sequence). This CDR3 is 14 amino acids long. V was clipped by 5 bases and J by 6 bases, with 14 bases between them. Based on the CDR3 plus reference TRBV19 and TRBJ2-1, the full variable domain is DGGITQSPKYLFRKEGQNVTLSCEQNLNHDAMYWYRQDPGQGLRLIYYSQIVNDFQKGDIAEGYSVSREKKESFPLTVTSAQKNPTAFYLCASSPLIRVNEQFFGPGTRLTVL.

CDR3 sequence: CASSTGFQPQHF. CDR3 DNA: TGTGCCAGCAGTACAGGGTTTCAGCCCCAGCATTTT. This rearrangement joins TRBV6-2 or TRBV6-3 to TRBJ1-5; a possible D gene is TRBD1 (6 bases). The germline V gene has CDR1 MNHEY and CDR2 SVGEGT. The V and J ends lost 5 bases and 6 bases respectively, with 8 bases between them. The CDR3 sequence is 12 residues long.

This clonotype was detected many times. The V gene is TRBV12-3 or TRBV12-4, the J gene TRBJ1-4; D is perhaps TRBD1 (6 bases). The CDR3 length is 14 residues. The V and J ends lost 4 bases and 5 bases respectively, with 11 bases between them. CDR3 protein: CASSSRGGNEKLFF. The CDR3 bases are TGTGCCAGCAGTTCCCGGGGGGGCAATGAAAAACTGTTTTTT.

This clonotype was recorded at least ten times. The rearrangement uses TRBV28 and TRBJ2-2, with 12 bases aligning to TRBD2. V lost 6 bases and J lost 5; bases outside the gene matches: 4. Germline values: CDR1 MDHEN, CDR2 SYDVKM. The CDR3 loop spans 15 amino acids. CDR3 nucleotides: TGTGCCAGCAGGGCCGGGACTAGCGGGACCGGGGAGCTGTTTTTT. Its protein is CASRAGTSGTGELFF.

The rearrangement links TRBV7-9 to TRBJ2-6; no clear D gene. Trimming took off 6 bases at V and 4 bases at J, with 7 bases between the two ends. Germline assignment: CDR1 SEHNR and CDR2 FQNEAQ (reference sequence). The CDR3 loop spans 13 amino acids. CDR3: CASRGAGANVLTF. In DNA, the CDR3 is TGTGCCAGCAGGGGTGCCGGGGCCAACGTCCTGACTTTC.

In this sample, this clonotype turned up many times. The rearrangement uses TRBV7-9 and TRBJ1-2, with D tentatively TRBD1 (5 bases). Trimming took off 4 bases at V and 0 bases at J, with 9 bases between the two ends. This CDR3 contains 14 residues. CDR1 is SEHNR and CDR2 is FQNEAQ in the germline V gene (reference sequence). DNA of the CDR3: TGTGCCAGCAGCTGGACAAATACTAACTATGGCTACACCTTC. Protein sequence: CASSWTNTNYGYTF.

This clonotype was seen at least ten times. CDR3 region: CASSGQLTNTEAFF. In DNA, the CDR3 is TGCGCCAGCAGTGGACAGCTTACGAACACTGAAGCTTTCTTT. The chain joins TRBV10-2 to TRBJ1-1; D perhaps matches TRBD1 (5 bases). Trimming left V 4 bases short and J 1 base short, with 10 bases between. This CDR3 region has 14 residues. From germline, CDR1 is WSHSY and CDR2 SAAADI.

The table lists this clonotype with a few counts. DNA of the CDR3: TGCAGCGTCGCTATCGCTTTCTCCGGGGCCAACGTCCTGACTTTC. Amino acid sequence: CSVAIAFSGANVLTF. The chain joins TRBV29-1 to TRBJ2-6; D gene ambiguous. Trimming took 6 bases from V and 4 from J, leaving 16 bases between them. This CDR3 contains 15 residues. Germline CDR1 is SQVTM and CDR2 is ANQGSEA.

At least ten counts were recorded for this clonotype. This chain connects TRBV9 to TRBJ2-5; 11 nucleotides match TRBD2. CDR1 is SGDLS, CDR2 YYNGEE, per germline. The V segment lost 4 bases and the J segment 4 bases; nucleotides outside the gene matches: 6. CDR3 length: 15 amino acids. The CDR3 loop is CASSRSGRAAETQYF. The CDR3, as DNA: TGTGCCAGCAGCCGTAGCGGGAGGGCGGCAGAGACCCAGTACTTC.

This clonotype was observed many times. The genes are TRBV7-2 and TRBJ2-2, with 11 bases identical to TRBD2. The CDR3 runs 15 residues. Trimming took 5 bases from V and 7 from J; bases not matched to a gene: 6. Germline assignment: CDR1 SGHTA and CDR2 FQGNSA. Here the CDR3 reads CASSPRSGRDGELFF. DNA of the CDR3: TGTGCCAGCAGCCCGCGTAGCGGGAGGGACGGGGAGCTGTTTTTT.

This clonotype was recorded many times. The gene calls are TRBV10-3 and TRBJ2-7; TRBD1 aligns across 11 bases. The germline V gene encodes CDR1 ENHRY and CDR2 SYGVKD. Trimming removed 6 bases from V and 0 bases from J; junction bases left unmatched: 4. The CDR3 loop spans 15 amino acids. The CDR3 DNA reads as TGTGCCATCAGAACCGGGACAGGGGGCTCCTACGAGCAGTACTTC. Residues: CAIRTGTGGSYEQYF.

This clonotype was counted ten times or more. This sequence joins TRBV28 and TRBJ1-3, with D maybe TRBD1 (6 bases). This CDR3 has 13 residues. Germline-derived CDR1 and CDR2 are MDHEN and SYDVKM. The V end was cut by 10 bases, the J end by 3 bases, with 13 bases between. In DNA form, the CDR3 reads TGTGCCACCACTTCAGGGGTTGGAAACACCATATATTTT. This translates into CATTSGVGNTIYF.

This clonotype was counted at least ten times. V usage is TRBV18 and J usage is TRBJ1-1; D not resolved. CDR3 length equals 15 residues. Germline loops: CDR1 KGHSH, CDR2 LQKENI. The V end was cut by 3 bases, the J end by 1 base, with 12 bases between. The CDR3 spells CASSPAGAPNTEAFF. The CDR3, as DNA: TGTGCCAGCTCACCCGCCGGAGCTCCGAACACTGAAGCTTTCTTT.

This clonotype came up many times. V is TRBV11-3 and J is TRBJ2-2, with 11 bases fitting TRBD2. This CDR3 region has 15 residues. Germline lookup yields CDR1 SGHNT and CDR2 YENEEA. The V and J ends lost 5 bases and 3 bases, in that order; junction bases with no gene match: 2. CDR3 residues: CASSVAGGHTGELFF. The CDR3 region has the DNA TGTGCCAGCAGCGTAGCGGGGGGGCACACCGGGGAGCTGTTTTTT. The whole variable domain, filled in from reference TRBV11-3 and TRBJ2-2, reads EAGVVQSPRYKIIEKKQPVAFWCNPISGHNTLYWYLQNLGQGPELLIRYENEEAVDDSQLPKDRFSAERLKGVDSTLKIQPAELGDSAVYLCASSVAGGHTGELFFGEGSRLTVL.

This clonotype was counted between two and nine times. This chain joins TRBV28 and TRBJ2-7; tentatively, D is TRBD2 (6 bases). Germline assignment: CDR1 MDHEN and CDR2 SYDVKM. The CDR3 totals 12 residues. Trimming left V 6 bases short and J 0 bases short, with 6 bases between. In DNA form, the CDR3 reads TGTGCCAGCAGGACTAGCTCCTACGAGCAGTACTTC. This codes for CASRTSSYEQYF.

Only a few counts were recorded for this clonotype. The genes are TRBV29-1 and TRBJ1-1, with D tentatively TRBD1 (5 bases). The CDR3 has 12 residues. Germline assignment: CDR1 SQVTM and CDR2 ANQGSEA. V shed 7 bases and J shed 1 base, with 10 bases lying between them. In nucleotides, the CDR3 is TGCAGCGCGGGTGGGGGGAACACTGAAGCTTTCTTT. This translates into CSAGGGNTEAFF.

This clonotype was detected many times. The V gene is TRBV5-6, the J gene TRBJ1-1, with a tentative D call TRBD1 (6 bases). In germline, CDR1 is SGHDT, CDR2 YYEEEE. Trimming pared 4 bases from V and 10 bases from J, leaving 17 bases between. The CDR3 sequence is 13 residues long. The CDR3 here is CASSILRGSTAFF. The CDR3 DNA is TGTGCCAGCAGCATCCTCAGGGGATCAACAGCTTTCTTT. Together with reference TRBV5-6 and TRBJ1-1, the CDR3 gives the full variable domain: DAGVTQSPTHLIKTRGQQVTLRCSPKSGHDTVSWYQQALGQGPQFIFQYYEEEERQRGNFPDRFSGHQFPNYSSELNVNALLLGDSALYLCASSILRGSTAFFGQGTRLTVV.

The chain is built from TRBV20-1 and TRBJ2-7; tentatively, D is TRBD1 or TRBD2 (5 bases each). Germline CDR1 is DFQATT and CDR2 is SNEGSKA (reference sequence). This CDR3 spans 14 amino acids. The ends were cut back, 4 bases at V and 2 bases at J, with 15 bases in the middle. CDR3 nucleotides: TGCAGTGCTATTTACCGGGACGAAACCTACGAGCAGTACTTC. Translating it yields CSAIYRDETYEQYF.